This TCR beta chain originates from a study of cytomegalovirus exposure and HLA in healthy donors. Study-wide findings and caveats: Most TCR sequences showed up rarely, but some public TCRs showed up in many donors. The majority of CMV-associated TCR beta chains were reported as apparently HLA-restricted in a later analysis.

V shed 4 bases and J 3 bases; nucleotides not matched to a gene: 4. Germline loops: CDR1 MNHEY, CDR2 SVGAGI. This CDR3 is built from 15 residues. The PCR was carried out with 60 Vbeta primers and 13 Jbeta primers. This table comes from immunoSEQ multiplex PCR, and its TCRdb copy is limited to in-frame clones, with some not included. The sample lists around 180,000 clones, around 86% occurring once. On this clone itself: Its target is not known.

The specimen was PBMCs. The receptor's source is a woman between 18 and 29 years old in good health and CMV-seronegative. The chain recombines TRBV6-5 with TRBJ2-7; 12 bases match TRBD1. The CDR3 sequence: CASSWRDRGHYEQYF. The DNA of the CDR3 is TGTGCCAGCAGTTGGCGGGACAGGGGGCACTACGAGCAGTACTTC.